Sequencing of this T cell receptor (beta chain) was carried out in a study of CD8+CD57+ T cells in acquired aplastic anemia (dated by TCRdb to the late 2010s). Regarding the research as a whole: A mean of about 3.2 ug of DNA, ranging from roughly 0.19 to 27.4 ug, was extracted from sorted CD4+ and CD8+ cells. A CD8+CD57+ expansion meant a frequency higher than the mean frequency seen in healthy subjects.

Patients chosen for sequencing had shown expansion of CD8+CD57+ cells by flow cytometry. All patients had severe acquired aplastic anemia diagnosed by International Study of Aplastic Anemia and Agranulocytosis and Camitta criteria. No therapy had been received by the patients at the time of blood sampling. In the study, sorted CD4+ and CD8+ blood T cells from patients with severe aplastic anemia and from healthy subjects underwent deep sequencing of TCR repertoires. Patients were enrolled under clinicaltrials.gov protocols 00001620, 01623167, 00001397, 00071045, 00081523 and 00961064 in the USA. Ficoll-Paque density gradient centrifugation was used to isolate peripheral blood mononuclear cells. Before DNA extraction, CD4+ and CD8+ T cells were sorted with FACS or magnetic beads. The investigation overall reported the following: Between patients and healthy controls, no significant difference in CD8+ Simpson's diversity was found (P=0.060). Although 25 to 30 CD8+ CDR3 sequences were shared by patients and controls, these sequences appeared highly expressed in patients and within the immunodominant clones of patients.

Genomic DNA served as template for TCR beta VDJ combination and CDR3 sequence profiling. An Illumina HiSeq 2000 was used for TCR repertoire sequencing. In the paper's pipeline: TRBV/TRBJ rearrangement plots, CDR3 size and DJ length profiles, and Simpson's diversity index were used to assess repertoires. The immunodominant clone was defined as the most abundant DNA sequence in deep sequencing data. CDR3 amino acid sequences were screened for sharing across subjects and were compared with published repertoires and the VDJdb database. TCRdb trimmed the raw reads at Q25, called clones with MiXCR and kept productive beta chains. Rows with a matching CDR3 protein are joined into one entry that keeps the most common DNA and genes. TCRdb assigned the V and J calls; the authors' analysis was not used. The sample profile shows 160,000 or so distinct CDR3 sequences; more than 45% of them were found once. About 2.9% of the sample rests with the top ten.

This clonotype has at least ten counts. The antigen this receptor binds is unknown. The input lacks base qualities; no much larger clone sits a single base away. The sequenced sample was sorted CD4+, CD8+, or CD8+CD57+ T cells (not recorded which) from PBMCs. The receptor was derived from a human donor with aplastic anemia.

The CDR3 region has the sequence CASSLGPDTDTQYF. The DNA reads as follows: TGTGCCAGCAGCTTGGGCCCAGACACAGATACGCAGTATTTT. The sequence is built from TRBV5-8 and TRBJ2-3; no confident D gene assignment can be made. V drops 0 bases and J drops 2 bases, leaving 7 bases in between. The CDR1 and CDR2 encoded by the germline V gene are SGHTS and YDEGEE. The CDR3 measures 14 amino acids from cysteine to phenylalanine. Kept here is only the CDR3 DNA, which spans 42 bases and is read in frame from base 1.